The next 20 T cell receptor beta chains were all read from a single sample in a study of T cells in Graves' hyperthyroidism and ophthalmopathy (dated by TCRdb to between 2018 and 2021). Receptor amplification or capture employed multiplex PCR. Reads for this sample came from an Illumina HiSeq 2000. TCR beta CDR3 regions were amplified from RNA transcripts. A first-round RT-PCR of the TCR CDR3 used the HTBI primer set with the Qiagen OneStep RT-PCR kit. TCRdb trimmed the raw reads at Q25, called clones with MiXCR and kept productive beta chains. All rows with the same CDR3 protein become a single entry with the most common DNA and genes. This sample holds approximately 590,000 distinct CDR3 sequences; 15% to 19% were observed only once. The ten most abundant clones make up under 8% of the sample. Sequenced material: blood. All receptors derive from a woman aged 25 to 45 with Graves' hyperthyroidism.

This clonotype appeared a few times. V usage is TRBV7-3 and J usage is TRBJ2-1; TRBD2 aligns across 11 bases. CDR3 length equals 16 residues. Germline V gene data show CDR1 as SGHTA and CDR2 as FQGTGA. V shed 5 bases, J shed 3 bases, and the junction held 6 bases outside the gene matches. CDR3 sequence: CASSELAGDNYNEQFF. CDR3 coding DNA: TGTGCCAGCAGCGAACTAGCGGGAGATAACTACAATGAGCAGTTCTTC.

The sample holds a few counts of this clonotype. This chain uses TRBV14 with TRBJ1-6; TRBD1 matches 10 bases. The V segment lost 2 bases and the J segment 10 bases; nucleotides outside the gene matches: 8. This CDR3 is 16 amino acids long. Germline CDR1 SGHDN, CDR2 FVKESK. The CDR3 DNA reads TGTGCCAGCAGCCAATACGCCGGACAGGGGGTCTCACCCCTCCACTTT. It codes for CASSQYAGQGVSPLHF.

J is TRBJ2-2 and V is TRBV7-9, with 13 positions matching TRBD2. The CDR3 has 17 amino acids. Germline V gene sequence: CDR1 SEHNR, CDR2 FQNEAQ (reference sequence). The trim removed 3 bases at V and 0 bases at J, leaving 1 base unmatched. In DNA form, the CDR3 reads TGTGCCAGCAGCTTGGGACTAGCGGGGTCGAACACCGGGGAGCTGTTTTTT. Translating gives CASSLGLAGSNTGELFF.

This clonotype was found many times. The chain employs TRBV7-9 and TRBJ2-7; possibly TRBD2 for D (5 bases). Per germline, CDR1 SEHNR and CDR2 FQNEAQ (reference sequence). The CDR3 is 13 residues long. With 5 bases removed from V and 3 bases from J, the gap between germline ends came to 11 bases. The DNA of the CDR3 is TGTGCCAGCAGCCCAGGACTTGTCTACGAGCAGTACTTC. Amino acids: CASSPGLVYEQYF.

The CDR3 DNA sequence: TGTGCCAGCAGCTCGTCAGGGGTCGAGCAGGGGCAGTTCTTC. This translates into CASSSSGVEQGQFF. The chain couples TRBV7-2 to TRBJ2-7, with D possibly being TRBD1 (6 bases). The assigned J gene may be wrong: the sequence end matches TRBJ2-1 better. There are 14 residues in the CDR3. Germline CDR1 is SGHTA and CDR2 is FQGNSA.

The table lists this clonotype with a few counts. The chain combines TRBV4-1 with TRBJ2-7; 7 bases fit TRBD2. Germline V gene sequence: CDR1 MGHRA, CDR2 YSYEKL. The CDR3 spans 15 residues. J lost 6 bases, V lost 1 base, and 9 bases had no gene match. The CDR3 region has the DNA TGCGCCAGCAGCCAAGGGGGACCGTTAGCGGGCGAGCAGTACTTC. Translating it yields CASSQGGPLAGEQYF.

The chain is built from TRBV14 and TRBJ2-7, with D perhaps being TRBD1 or TRBD2 (6 bases each). The V gene lost 1 base and the J gene lost 5 bases, with 15 bases spanning the gap. The CDR3 loop spans 15 amino acids. The germline V gene encodes CDR1 SGHDN and CDR2 FVKESK. The CDR3 here is CASSQVGGQMDEQYF. CDR3 nucleotides: TGTGCCAGCAGCCAAGTTGGGGGGCAGATGGACGAGCAGTACTTC. The full variable domain, rest sourced from reference TRBV14 and TRBJ2-7, is EAGVTQFPSHSVIEKGQTVTLRCDPISGHDNLYWYRRVMGKEIKFLLHFVKESKQDESGMPNNRFLAERTGGTYSTLKVQPAELEDSGVYFCASSQVGGQMDEQYFGPGTRLTVT.

This clonotype was counted at least ten times. The V gene is TRBV3-1, the J gene TRBJ2-1; D uncertain. V gave up 1 base and J gave up 7 bases, with 8 bases separating them. Per germline, CDR1 LGHDT and CDR2 YNNKEL (reference sequence). This CDR3 is built from 13 residues. The DNA for the CDR3 is TGTGCCAGCAGCCAAGTATCCGCTAATGAGCAGTTCTTC. It yields the protein CASSQVSANEQFF.

This clonotype has ten or more counts. The CDR3 region has the DNA TGTGCCAGCAGCCAAGATCGAGCCTTTGCCTACGAGCAGTACTTC. Residues: CASSQDRAFAYEQYF. This chain links TRBV3-1 with TRBJ2-7; D is unresolved. The CDR3 is 15 residues long. V was pared by 0 bases and J by 2 bases, with 11 bases between. Germline CDR1 reads LGHDT; CDR2 reads YNNKEL (reference sequence).

J is TRBJ2-1 and V is TRBV20-1, with TRBD2 matching over 11 bases. The CDR3 spans 16 residues. Germline V gene lookup returns CDR1 DFQATT and CDR2 SNEGSKA (reference sequence). V gave up 0 bases and J gave up 5 bases; unmatched junction bases: 6. This chain's CDR3 is CSARDLALAGDNEQFF. CDR3 nucleotide sequence: TGCAGTGCTAGAGATCTAGCACTAGCGGGGGACAATGAGCAGTTCTTC.

The chain has TRBV7-2 and TRBJ2-7; D may correspond to TRBD1 or TRBD2 (5 bases each). The germline gives CDR1 SGHTA, CDR2 FQGNSA. V shed 3 bases and J shed 2 bases, with 14 bases lying between them. The CDR3 runs 15 residues. CDR3 nucleotide sequence: TGTGCCAGCAGCTTTTCGGGGACGGGCCCCTACGAGCAGTACTTC. Encoded protein: CASSFSGTGPYEQYF.

This clonotype was seen repeatedly, ten times or more. CDR3 coding DNA: TGCGCCAGCAGCTTTAGGCTAAGCGGGAGTGGGACAGATACGCAGTATTTT. This sequence encodes CASSFRLSGSGTDTQYF. The V gene is TRBV5-1, the J gene TRBJ2-3, with 8 bases that match TRBD2. The V segment lost 2 bases and the J segment 3 bases; nucleotides outside the gene matches: 11. CDR1 is SGHRS, CDR2 YFSETQ, per germline. CDR3 size: 17 residues.

V is TRBV15 and J is TRBJ1-5; no reliable D call. The CDR3 length is 12 residues. Germline CDR1 and CDR2: LNHNV and YYDKDF (reference sequence). V lost 1 base and J 9 bases, leaving 7 bases between the germline ends. CDR3 sequence (DNA): TGTGCCACCAGCAGAGTCGGCGGGCCCCAGCATTTT. The encoded protein is CATSRVGGPQHF. The full variable domain, its missing parts supplied by reference TRBV15 and TRBJ1-5, is DAMVIQNPRYQVTQFGKPVTLSCSQTLNHNVMYWYQQKSSQAPKLLFHYYDKDFNNEADTPDNFQSRRPNTSFCFLDIRSPGLGDTAMYLCATSRVGGPQHFGDGTRLSIL.

This clonotype came up many times. This chain links TRBV11-2 with TRBJ2-1; D unclear. V lost 1 base, J lost 5 bases, and 3 bases lay in between. The CDR3 is 12 amino acids. Germline CDR1 is SGHAT and CDR2 is FQNNGV. CDR3 amino acids: CASSLVNNEQFF. For the CDR3, the DNA is TGTGCCAGCAGCTTAGTAAACAATGAGCAGTTCTTC.

This clonotype was observed at least ten times. The CDR3 loop reads CASSTRDRRHEQYF. Here the CDR3 DNA reads TGTGCCAGCAGCACGCGGGACAGGAGGCACGAGCAGTACTTC. The chain employs TRBV7-2 and TRBJ2-7; 8 nucleotides match TRBD1. Trimming took 5 bases from V and 5 from J; bases not matched to a gene: 8. Germline-derived CDR1 and CDR2 are SGHTA and FQGNSA. The CDR3 totals 14 residues.

The sample holds a few counts of this clonotype. The V gene is TRBV12-3 or TRBV12-4, the J gene TRBJ2-7; 12 bases map to TRBD2. The CDR3 is 17 amino acids. Trimming took 5 bases from V and 7 from J; bases not matched to a gene: 15. The CDR3 reads CASSTLERTSGAPEQYF. The CDR3 DNA reads TGTGCCAGCAGTACTTTGGAACGGACTAGCGGGGCGCCGGAGCAGTACTTC.

This clonotype has a handful of counts. The rearrangement uses TRBV7-9 and TRBJ1-1; D unclear. This CDR3 is built from 14 residues. V was trimmed by 3 bases and J by 0 bases, leaving 8 bases between them. Germline V gene lookup returns CDR1 SEHNR and CDR2 FQNEAQ (reference sequence). CDR3: CASSFHGLNTEAFF. CDR3 sequence (DNA): TGTGCCAGCAGCTTCCACGGATTGAACACTGAAGCTTTCTTT. The full variable domain, rest sourced from reference TRBV7-9 and TRBJ1-1, is DTGVSQNPRHKITKRGQNVTFRCDPISEHNRLYWYRQTLGQGPEFLTYFQNEAQLEKSRLLSDRFSAERPKGSFSTLEIQRTEQGDSAMYLCASSFHGLNTEAFFGQGTRLTVV.

The table lists this clonotype with many counts. The chain links TRBV30 to TRBJ1-2, with TRBD1 identical over 8 bases. The ends lost 0 bases at V and 1 base at J; junction bases unmatched: 4. This CDR3 spans 15 amino acids. From germline, CDR1 is GTSNPN and CDR2 SVGIG (reference sequence). Here the CDR3 reads CAWSVLGQGNYGYTF. In DNA, the CDR3 is TGTGCCTGGAGTGTACTTGGACAGGGTAACTATGGCTACACCTTC.

This clonotype has a handful of counts. This chain joins TRBV7-9 and TRBJ2-3; possibly TRBD1 or TRBD2 for D (6 bases each). CDR3 length equals 14 residues. Germline V gene sequence: CDR1 SEHNR, CDR2 FQNEAQ (reference sequence). The V end was cut by 5 bases, the J end by 4 bases, with 13 bases between. CDR3 DNA sequence: TGTGCCAGCAGCAGAGGGGGGAGCGCAGATACGCAGTATTTT. It translates to CASSRGGSADTQYF.

This clonotype was seen more than once but under ten times. The chain employs TRBV4-1 and TRBJ2-1; no definite D call. The germline V gene encodes CDR1 MGHRA and CDR2 YSYEKL. This CDR3 has 15 residues. Trimming took off 0 bases at V and 7 bases at J, with 13 bases between the two ends. CDR3 coding DNA: TGCGCCAGCAGCCAAGATCGTGAAGGGTGGAATGAGCAGTTCTTC. Amino acids: CASSQDREGWNEQFF.